The present entry profiles one TCR beta chain with its context. The V and J ends lost 3 bases and 1 base respectively, with 6 bases between them. This CDR3 comprises 13 residues. CDR1 is LNHDA, CDR2 SQIVND, per germline (reference sequence). The data stem from a study of tumor-infiltrating lymphocytes in localized non-small cell lung cancer. At the level of the study: Patients included smokers and never-smokers with various histologies, some sampled after neoadjuvant chemotherapy.

Produced via immunoSEQ multiplex PCR; TCRdb's table is partial and in-frame only. This sample has fewer than 8,000 clones, with about 70% found just once. The chain employs TRBV19 and TRBJ1-1; D possibly corresponds to TRBD1 (6 bases). The origin of this receptor is a human donor with non-small cell lung cancer. Sequencing was carried out using uninvolved lung tissue not adjacent to the tumor. Written as DNA, the CDR3 is TGTGCCAGTAGTATGACAGGGAACACTGAAGCTTTCTTT. Its protein product is CASSMTGNTEAFF. The whole variable domain, remainder taken from reference TRBV19 and TRBJ1-1, is DGGITQSPKYLFRKEGQNVTLSCEQNLNHDAMYWYRQDPGQGLRLIYYSQIVNDFQKGDIAEGYSVSREKKESFPLTVTSAQKNPTAFYLCASSMTGNTEAFFGQGTRLTVV.